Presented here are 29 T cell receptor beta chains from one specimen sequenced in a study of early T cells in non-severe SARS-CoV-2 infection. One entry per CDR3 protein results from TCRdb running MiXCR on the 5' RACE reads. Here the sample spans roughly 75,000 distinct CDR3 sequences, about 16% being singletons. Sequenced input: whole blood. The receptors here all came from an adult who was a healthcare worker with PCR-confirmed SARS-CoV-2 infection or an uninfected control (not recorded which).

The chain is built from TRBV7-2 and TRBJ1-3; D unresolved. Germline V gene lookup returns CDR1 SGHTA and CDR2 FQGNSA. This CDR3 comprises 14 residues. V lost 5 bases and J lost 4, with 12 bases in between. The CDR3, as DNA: TGTGCCAGCAGCCCGGCCAGAGCGGGAAACACCATATATTTT. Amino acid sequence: CASSPARAGNTIYF.

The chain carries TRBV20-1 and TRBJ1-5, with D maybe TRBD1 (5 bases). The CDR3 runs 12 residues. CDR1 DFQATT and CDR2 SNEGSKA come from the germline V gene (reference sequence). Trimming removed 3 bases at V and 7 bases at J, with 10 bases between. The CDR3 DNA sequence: TGCAGTGCTAGTGGGGGGTTGCAGCCCCAGCATTTT. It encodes CSASGGLQPQHF.

CDR3 sequence reads: CASSEGQNNYGYTF. Here the CDR3 DNA reads TGTGCCAGCAGTGAAGGGCAGAATAACTATGGCTACACCTTC. The genes are TRBV2 and TRBJ1-2; no clear D gene. Germline lookup yields CDR1 SNHLY and CDR2 FYNNEI. V was clipped by 1 base and J by 1 base, with 7 bases between them. The CDR3 loop spans 14 amino acids. The full variable domain, rest sourced from reference TRBV2 and TRBJ1-2, is EPEVTQTPSHQVTQMGQEVILRCVPISNHLYFYWYRQILGQKVEFLVSFYNNEISEKSEIFDDQFSVERPDGSNFTLKIRSTKLEDSAMYFCASSEGQNNYGYTFGSGTRLTVV.

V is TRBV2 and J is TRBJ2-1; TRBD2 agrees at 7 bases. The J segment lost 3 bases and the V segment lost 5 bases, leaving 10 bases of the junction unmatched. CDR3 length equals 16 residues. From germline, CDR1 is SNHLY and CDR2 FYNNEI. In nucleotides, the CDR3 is TGTGCCAGCAGTCTCCCTCGGGACTACGTCTACAATGAGCAGTTCTTC. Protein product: CASSLPRDYVYNEQFF.

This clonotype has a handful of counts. DNA of the CDR3: TGTGCCAGCAGCCGGACACACGGCGGCACCGGGGAGCTGTTTTTT. As protein: CASSRTHGGTGELFF. The V call is TRBV11-2, the J call TRBJ2-2; tentatively, D is TRBD1 (5 bases). Trimming pared 5 bases from V and 4 bases from J, leaving 14 bases between. This CDR3 has 15 amino acids. Germline V gene sequence: CDR1 SGHAT, CDR2 FQNNGV.

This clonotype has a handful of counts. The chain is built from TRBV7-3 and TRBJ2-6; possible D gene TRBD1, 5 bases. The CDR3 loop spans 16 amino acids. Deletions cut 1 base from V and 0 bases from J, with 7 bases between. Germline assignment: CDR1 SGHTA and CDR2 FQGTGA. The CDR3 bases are TGTGCCAGCAGCTTAAGAGACAGCTCTGGGGCCAACGTCCTGACTTTC. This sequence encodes CASSLRDSSGANVLTF.

The CDR3 coding sequence is TGTGCCAGCAGTTATCGACTAGCGGGGTTCGATGAGCAGTTCTTC. This sequence encodes CASSYRLAGFDEQFF. The rearrangement uses TRBV6-6 and TRBJ2-1; 11 nucleotides line up with TRBD2. Trimming cost V 3 bases and J 8 bases; bases outside gene matches: 6. This CDR3 has 15 residues. Germline V gene lookup returns CDR1 MNHNY and CDR2 SVGAGI (reference sequence).

The CDR3 here is CSVEAQGRVGTDTQYF. DNA of the CDR3: TGCAGCGTTGAAGCTCAAGGGAGGGTTGGCACAGATACGCAGTATTTT. The genes are TRBV29-1 and TRBJ2-3, with 7 bases fitting TRBD2. CDR3 length: 16 residues. Germline V lookup: CDR1 SQVTM, CDR2 ANQGSEA. With 1 base clipped from V and 1 base from J, the junction kept 8 bases outside the gene matches.

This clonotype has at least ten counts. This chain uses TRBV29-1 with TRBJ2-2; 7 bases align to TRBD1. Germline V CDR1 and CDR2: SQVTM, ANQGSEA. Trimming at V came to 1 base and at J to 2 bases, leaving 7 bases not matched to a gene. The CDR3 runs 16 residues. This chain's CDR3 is CSVEVGTDLNTGELFF. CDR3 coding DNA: TGCAGCGTTGAAGTGGGGACAGACTTAAACACCGGGGAGCTGTTTTTT.

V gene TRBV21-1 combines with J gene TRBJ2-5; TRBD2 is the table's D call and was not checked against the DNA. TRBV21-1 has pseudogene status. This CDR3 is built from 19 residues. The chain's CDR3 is CASSRRLAGGPSPGETQYF. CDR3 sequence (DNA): TGTGCCAGCAGCAGAAGGCTAGCGGGGGGGCCATCGCCAGGAGAGACCCAGTACTTC.

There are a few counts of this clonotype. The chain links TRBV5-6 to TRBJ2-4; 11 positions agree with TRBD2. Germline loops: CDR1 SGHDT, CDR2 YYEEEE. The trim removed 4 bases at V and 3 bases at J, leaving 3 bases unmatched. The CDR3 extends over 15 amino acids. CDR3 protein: CASSPLAGDKNIQYF. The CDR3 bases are TGTGCCAGCAGCCCACTAGCGGGGGACAAAAACATTCAGTACTTC.

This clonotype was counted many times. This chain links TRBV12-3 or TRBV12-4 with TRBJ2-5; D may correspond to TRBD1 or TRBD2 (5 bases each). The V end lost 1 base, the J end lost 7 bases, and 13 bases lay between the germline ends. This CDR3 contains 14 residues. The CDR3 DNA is TGTGCCAGCAGTTTAGAAGGGACCGACGGGACCCAGTACTTC. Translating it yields CASSLEGTDGTQYF.

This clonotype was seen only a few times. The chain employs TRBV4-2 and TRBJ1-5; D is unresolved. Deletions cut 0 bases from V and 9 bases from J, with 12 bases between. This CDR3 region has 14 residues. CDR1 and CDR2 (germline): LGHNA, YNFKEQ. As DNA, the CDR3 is TGTGCCAGCAGCCAAGATGATACGGGCCGGCCCCAGCATTTT. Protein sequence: CASSQDDTGRPQHF.

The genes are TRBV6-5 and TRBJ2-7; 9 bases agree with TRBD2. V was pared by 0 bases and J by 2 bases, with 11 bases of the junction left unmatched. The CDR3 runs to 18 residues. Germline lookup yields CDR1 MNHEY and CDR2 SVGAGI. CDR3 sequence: CASSYSYWSSGETYEQYF. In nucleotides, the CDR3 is TGTGCCAGCAGTTACTCATACTGGTCTAGCGGGGAAACCTACGAGCAGTACTTC.

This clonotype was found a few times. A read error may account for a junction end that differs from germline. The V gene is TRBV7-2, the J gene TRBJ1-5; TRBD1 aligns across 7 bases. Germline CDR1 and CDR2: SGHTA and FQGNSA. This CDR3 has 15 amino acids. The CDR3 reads CASSLDRASNQPQHF. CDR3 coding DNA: TGTGCCAGCAGTTTAGACAGGGCGAGCAATCAGCCCCAGCATTTT.

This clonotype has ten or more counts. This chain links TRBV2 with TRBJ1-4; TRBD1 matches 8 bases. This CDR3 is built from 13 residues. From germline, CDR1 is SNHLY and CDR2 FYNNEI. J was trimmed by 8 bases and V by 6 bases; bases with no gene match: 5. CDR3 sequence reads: CASSITGGEKLFF. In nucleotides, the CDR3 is TGTGCCAGCAGCATTACAGGGGGGGAAAAACTGTTTTTT.

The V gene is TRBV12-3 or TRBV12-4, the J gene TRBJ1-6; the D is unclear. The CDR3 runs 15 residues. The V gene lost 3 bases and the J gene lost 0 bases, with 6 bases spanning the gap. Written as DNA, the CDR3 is TGTGCCAGCAGTTTTGGGAACTCCTATAATTCACCCCTCCACTTT. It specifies CASSFGNSYNSPLHF.

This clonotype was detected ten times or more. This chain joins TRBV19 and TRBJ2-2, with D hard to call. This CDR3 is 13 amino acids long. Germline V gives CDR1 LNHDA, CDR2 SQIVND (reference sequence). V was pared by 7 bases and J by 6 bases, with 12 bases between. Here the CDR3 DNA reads TGTGCCAGTACCCACCATGGGGCCGGGGAGCTGTTTTTT. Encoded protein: CASTHHGAGELFF. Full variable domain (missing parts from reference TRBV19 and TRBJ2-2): DGGITQSPKYLFRKEGQNVTLSCEQNLNHDAMYWYRQDPGQGLRLIYYSQIVNDFQKGDIAEGYSVSREKKESFPLTVTSAQKNPTAFYLCASTHHGAGELFFGEGSRLTVL.

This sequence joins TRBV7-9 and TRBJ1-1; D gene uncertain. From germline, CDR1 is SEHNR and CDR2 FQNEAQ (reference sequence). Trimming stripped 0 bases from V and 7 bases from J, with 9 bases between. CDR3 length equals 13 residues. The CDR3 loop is CASSLALTLEAFF. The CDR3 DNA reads TGTGCCAGCAGCTTAGCGTTGACACTTGAAGCTTTCTTT.

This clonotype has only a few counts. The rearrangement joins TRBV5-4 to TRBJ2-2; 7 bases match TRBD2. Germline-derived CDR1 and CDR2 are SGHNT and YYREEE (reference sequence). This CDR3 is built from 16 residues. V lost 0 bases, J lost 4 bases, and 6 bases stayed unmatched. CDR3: CASSLGQSGVTGELFF. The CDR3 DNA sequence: TGTGCCAGCAGCTTGGGACAGAGCGGGGTCACCGGGGAGCTGTTTTTT.

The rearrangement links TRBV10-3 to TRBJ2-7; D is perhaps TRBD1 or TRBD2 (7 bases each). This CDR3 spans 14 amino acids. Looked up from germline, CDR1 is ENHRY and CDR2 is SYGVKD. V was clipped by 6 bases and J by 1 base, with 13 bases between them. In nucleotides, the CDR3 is TGTGCCATCAGCCGACAGGGAGGGTCCTACGAGCAGTACTTC. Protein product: CAISRQGGSYEQYF.

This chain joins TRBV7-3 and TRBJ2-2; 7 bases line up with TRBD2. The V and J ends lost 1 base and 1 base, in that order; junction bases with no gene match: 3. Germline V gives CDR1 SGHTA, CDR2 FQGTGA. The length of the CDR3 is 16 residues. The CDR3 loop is CASSLNGGRNTGELFF. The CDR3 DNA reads TGTGCCAGCAGCTTAAACGGGGGGAGGAACACCGGGGAGCTGTTTTTT.

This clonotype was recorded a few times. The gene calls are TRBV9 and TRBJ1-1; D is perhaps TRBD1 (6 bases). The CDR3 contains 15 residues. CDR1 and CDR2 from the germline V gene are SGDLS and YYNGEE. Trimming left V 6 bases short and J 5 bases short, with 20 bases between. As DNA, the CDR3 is TGTGCCAGCACCCCCCTACGGGGGGCCGGGACTGAAGCTTTCTTT. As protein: CASTPLRGAGTEAFF.

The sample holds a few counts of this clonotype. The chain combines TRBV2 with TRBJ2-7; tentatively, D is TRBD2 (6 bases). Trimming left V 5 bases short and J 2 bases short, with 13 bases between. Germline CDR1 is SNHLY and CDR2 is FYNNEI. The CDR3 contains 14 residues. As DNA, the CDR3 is TGTGCCAGCAGTTTGCGGGGTAAGGCCTACGAGCAGTACTTC. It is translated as CASSLRGKAYEQYF.

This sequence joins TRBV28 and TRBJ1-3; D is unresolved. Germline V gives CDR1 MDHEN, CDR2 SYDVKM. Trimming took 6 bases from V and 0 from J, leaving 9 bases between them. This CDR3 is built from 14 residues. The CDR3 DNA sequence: TGTGCCAGCAGCGGGTCTTACTCTGGAAACACCATATATTTT. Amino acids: CASSGSYSGNTIYF.

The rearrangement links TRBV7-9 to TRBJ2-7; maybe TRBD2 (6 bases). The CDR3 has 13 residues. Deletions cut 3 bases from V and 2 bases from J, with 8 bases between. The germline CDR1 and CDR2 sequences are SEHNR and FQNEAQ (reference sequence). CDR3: CASSFGGTYEQYF. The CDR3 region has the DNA TGTGCCAGCAGCTTCGGGGGAACCTACGAGCAGTACTTC.

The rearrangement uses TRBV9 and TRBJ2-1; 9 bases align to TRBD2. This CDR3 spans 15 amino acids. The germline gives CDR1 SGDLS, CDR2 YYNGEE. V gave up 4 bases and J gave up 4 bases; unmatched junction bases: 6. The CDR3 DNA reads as TGTGCCAGCAGCTTCTTAGCGGGGGTTTACAATGAGCAGTTCTTC. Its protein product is CASSFLAGVYNEQFF.

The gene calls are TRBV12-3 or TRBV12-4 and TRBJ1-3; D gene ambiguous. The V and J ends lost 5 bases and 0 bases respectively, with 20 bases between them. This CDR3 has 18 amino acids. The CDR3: CASSPFGASTHSGNTIYF. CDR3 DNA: TGTGCCAGCAGTCCTTTCGGTGCCTCGACTCACTCTGGAAACACCATATATTTT.

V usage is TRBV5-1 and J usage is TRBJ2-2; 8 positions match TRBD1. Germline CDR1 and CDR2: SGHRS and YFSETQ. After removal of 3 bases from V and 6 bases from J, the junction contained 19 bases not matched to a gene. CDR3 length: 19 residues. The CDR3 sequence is CASSSTGQGAYRFAGELFF. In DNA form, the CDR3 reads TGCGCCAGCAGCTCAACAGGGCAGGGGGCCTACCGCTTTGCCGGGGAGCTGTTTTTT. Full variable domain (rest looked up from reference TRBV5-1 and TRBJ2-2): KAGVTQTPRYLIKTRGQQVTLSCSPISGHRSVSWYQQTPGQGLQFLFEYFSETQRNKGNFPGRFSGRQFSNSRSEMNVSTLELGDSALYLCASSSTGQGAYRFAGELFFGEGSRLTVL.